This TCR beta chain appears in the sequencing data of a study of T cell repertoires in cytomegalovirus infection. In TCRdb, the reads were re-called with MiXCR into one record per CDR3 protein. The data show under 150,000 distinct CDR3 sequences, over 30% seen once. On this clonotype itself: Its antigen is still unknown.

CDR3 length: 17 amino acids. V trimming: 7 bases; J trimming: 0 bases; junction bases outside the gene matches: 14. The V gene's germline CDR1 is SEHNR and CDR2 FQNEAQ (reference sequence). The V call is TRBV7-9, the J call TRBJ1-1; 7 bases fit TRBD1. The sequencing here drew on CD8+ T cells from cultured PBMCs, taken from culture after CMV antigen stimulation. The clonotype was recovered from a human donor in good health (CMV status not recorded). Some clones in this sample may be carry-over from other donors' samples. CDR3 sequence: CASIGRGPEKMNTEAFF. The CDR3 DNA reads TGTGCCAGCATAGGGAGGGGGCCAGAGAAAATGAACACTGAAGCTTTCTTT.